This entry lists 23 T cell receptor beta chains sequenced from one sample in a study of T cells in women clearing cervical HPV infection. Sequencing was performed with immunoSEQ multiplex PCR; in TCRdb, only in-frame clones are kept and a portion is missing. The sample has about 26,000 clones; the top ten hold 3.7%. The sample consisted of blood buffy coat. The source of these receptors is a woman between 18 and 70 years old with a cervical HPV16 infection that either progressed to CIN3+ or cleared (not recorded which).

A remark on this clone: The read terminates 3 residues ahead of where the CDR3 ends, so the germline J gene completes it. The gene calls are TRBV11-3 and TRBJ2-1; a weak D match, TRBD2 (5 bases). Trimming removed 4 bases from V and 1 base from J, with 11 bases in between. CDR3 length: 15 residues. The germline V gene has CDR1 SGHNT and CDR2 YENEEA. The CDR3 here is CASSSTGDSYNEQFF. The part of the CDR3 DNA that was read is TGTGCCAGCAGCTCCACCGGGGATTCCTACAATGAG. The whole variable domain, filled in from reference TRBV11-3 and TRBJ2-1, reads EAGVVQSPRYKIIEKKQPVAFWCNPISGHNTLYWYLQNLGQGPELLIRYENEEAVDDSQLPKDRFSAERLKGVDSTLKIQPAELGDSAVYLCASSSTGDSYNEQFFGPGTRLTVL.

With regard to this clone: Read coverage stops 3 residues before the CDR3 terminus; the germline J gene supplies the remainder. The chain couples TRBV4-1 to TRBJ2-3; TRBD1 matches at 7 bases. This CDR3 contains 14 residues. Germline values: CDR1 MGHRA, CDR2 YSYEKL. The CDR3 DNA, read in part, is TGCGCCAGCAGCCGACACAGGGGCCAAGAGACG. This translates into CASSRHRGQET. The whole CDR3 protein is CASSRHRGQETQYF.

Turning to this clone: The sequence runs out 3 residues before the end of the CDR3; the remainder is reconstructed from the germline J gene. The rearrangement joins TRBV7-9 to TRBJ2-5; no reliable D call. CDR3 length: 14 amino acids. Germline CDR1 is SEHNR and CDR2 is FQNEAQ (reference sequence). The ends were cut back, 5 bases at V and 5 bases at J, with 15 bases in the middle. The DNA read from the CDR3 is TGTGCCAGCAGCCCGCGACTGAGCCGCGAGACC. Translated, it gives CASSPRLSRET. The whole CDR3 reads CASSPRLSRETQYF.

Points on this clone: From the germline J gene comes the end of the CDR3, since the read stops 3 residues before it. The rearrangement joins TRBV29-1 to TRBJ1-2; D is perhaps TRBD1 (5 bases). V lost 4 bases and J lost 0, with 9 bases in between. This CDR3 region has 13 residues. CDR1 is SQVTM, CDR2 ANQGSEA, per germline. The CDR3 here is CSVALTANYGYTF. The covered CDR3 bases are TGCAGCGTTGCCTTGACAGCTAACTATGGC.

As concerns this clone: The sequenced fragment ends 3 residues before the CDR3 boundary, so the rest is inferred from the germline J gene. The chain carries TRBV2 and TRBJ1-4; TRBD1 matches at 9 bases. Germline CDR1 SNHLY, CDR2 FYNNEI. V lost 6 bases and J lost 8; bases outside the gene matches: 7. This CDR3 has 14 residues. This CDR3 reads CASRGQGPGEKLFF. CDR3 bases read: TGTGCCAGCAGGGGACAGGGTCCCGGCGAAAAA.

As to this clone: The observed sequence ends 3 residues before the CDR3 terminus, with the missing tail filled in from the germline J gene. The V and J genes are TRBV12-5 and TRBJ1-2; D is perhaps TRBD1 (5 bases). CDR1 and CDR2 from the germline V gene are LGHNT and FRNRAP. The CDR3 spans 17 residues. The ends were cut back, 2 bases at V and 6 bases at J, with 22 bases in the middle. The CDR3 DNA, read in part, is TGTGCTAGTGGTTTGCCCGTTCCGGGCAGGGTGGACCATGGC. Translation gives CASGLPVPGRVDHG. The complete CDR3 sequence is CASGLPVPGRVDHGYTF.

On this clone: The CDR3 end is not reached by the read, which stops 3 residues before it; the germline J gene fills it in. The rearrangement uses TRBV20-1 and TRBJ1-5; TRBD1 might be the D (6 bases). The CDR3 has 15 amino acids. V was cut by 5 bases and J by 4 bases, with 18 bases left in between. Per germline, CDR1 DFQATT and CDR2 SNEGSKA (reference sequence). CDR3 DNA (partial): TGCAGTGCTGGGTGGTCGGGACACCTTAATCAGCCC. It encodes CSAGWSGHLNQP. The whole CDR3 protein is CSAGWSGHLNQPQHF.

CDR3 region: CASGLVQPNTQYF. The DNA read from the CDR3 is TGTGCTAGTGGTTTGGTACAGCCGAATACG. The chain couples TRBV12-5 to TRBJ2-3; D uncertain. The CDR3 end falls 3 residues outside the read, so it is completed with the germline J gene. Per the germline V gene, CDR1 is LGHNT and CDR2 is FRNRAP. Trimming took off 0 bases at V and 7 bases at J, with 8 bases between the two ends. The CDR3 contains 13 residues.

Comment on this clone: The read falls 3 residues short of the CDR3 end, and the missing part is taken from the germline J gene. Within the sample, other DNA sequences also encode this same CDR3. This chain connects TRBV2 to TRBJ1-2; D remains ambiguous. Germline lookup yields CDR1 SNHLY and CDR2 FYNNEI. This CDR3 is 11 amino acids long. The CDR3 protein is CATKLGSRYTF. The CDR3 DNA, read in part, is TGTGCCACCAAGTTGGGCAGCCGC.

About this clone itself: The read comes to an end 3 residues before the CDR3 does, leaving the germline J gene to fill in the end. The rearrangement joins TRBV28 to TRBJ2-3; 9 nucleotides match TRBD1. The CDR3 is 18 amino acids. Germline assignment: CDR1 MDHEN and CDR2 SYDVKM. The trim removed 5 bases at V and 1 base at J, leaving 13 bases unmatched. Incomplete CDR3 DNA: TGTGCCAGCAGTCCAAAGGACAGGGGTACCACCCGCACAGATACG. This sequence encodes CASSPKDRGTTRTDT. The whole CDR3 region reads CASSPKDRGTTRTDTQYF.

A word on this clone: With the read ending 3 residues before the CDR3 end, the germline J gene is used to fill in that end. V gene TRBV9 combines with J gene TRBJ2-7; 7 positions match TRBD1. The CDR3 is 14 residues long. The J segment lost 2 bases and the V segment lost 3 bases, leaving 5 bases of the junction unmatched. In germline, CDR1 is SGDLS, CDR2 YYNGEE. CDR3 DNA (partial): TGTGCCAGCAGCGCCGGGACAGTTACCTACGAG. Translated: CASSAGTVTYE. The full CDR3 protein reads CASSAGTVTYEQYF.

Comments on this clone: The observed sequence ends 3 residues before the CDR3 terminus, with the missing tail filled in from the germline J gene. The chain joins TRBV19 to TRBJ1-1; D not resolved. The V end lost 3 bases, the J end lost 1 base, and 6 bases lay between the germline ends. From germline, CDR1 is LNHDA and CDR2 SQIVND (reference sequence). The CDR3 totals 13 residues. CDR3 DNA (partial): TGTGCCAGTAGTATTCGCGGGAACACTGAA. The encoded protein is CASSIRGNTE. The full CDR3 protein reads CASSIRGNTEAFF.

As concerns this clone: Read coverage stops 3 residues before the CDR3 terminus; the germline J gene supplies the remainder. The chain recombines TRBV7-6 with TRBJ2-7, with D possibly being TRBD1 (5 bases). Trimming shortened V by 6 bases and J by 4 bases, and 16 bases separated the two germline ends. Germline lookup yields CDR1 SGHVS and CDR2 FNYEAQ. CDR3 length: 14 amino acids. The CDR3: CASSRKGPLYEQYF. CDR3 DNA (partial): TGTGCCAGCAGTAGGAAGGGGCCGCTATACGAG.

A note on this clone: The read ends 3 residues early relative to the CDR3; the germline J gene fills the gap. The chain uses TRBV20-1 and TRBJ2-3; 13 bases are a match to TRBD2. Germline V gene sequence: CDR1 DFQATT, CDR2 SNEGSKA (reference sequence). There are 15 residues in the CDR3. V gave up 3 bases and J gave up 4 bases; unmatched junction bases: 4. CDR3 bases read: TGCAGTGCTAGCACTAGCGGGGGGGCCGCAGATACG. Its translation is CSASTSGGAADT. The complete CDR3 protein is CSASTSGGAADTQYF.

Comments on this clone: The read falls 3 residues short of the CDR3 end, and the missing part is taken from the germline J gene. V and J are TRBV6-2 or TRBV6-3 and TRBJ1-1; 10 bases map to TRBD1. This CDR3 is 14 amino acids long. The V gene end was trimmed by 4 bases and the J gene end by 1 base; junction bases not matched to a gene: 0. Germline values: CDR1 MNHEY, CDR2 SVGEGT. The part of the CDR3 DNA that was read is TGTGCCAGCAGTTGGACAGGGGGGAACACTGAA. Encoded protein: CASSWTGGNTE. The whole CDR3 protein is CASSWTGGNTEAFF.

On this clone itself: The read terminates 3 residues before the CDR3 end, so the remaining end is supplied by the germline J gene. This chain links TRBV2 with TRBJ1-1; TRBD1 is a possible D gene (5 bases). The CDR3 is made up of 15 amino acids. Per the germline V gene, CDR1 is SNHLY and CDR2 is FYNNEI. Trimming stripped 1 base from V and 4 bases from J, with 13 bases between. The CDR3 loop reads CASSEEPGRGTEAFF. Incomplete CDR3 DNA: TGTGCCAGCAGTGAAGAGCCAGGGCGAGGCACTGAA.

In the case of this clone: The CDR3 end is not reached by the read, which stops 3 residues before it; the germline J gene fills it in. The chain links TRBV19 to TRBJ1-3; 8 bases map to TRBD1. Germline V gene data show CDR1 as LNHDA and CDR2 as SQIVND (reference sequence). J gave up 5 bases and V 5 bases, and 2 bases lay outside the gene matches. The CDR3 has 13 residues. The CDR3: CASSGDRRNTIYF. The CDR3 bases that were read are TGTGCCAGTAGTGGGGACAGGAGAAACACC.

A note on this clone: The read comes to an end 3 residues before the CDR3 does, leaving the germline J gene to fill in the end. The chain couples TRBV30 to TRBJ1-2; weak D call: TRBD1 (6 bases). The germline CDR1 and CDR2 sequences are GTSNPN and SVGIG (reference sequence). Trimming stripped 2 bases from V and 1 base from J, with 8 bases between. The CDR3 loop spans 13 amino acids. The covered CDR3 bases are TGTGCCTGGAGTTGGACAGATAACTATGGC. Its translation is CAWSWTDNYG. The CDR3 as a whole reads CAWSWTDNYGYTF.

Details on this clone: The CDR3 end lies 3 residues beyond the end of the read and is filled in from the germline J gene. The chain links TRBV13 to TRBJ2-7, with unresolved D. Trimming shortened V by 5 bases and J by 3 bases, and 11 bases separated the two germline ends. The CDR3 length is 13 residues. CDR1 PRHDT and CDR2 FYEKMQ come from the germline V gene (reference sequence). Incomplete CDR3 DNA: TGTGCCAGCAGCATACGGAGACTCTACGAG. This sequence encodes CASSIRRLYE. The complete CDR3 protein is CASSIRRLYEQYF.

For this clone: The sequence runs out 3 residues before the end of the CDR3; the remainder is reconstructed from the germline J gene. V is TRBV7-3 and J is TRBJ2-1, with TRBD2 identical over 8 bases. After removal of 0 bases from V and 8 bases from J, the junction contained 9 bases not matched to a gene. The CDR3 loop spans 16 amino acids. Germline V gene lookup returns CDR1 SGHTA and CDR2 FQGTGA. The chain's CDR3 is CASSLTPGLVPHEQFF. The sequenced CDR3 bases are TGTGCCAGCAGCTTAACCCCGGGACTAGTCCCCCATGAG. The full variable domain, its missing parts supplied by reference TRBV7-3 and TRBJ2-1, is GAGVSQTPSNKVTEKGKYVELRCDPISGHTALYWYRQSLGQGPEFLIYFQGTGAADDSGLPNDRFFAVRPEGSVSTLKIQRTERGDSAVYLCASSLTPGLVPHEQFFGPGTRLTVL.

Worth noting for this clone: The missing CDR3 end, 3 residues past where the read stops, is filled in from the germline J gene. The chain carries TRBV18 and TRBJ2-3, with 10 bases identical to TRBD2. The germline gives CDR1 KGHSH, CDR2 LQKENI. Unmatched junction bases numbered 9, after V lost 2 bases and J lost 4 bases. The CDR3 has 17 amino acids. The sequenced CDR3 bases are TGTGCCAGCTCACCAAACAGCGGGGGGGCCCTTTCAGATACG. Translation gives CASSPNSGGALSDT. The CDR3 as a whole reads CASSPNSGGALSDTQYF.

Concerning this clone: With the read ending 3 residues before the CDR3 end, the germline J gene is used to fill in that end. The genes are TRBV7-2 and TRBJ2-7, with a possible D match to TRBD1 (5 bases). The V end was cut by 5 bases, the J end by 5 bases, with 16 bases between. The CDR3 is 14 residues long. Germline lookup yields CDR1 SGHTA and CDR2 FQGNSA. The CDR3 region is CASSRQSSSHEQYF. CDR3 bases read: TGTGCCAGCAGCCGACAGTCGAGTAGCCACGAG.

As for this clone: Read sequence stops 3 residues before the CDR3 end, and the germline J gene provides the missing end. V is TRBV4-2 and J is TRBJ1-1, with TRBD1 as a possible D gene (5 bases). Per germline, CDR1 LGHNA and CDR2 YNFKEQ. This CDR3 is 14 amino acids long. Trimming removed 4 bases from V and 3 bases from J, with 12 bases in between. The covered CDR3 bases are TGTGCCAGCAGCCGGAACTGGGGCGACACTGAA. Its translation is CASSRNWGDTE. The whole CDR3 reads CASSRNWGDTEAFF.